This T cell receptor beta chain originates from a study of OX40 agonist ivuxolimab in advanced cancers. Study at large: Melanoma, hepatocellular carcinoma, head and neck or renal cell cancer occurred in dose-escalation patients. A mean age of roughly 66 years, range roughly 23 to 85, was recorded, and 70% to 85% were male.

Clones were sequenced by immunoSEQ multiplex PCR, and TCRdb holds only the in-frame ones, with some missing. The sample lists 95,000 to 150,000 clones, about 90% occurring once. This clone was seen a few times. What it binds is not known. The CDR3 has 17 amino acids. The V gene's germline CDR1 is SGDLS and CDR2 YYNGEE. The trim removed 0 bases at V and 8 bases at J, leaving 8 bases unmatched. Broader study findings: Clonal expansion by week 6 occurred in CD4+ and CD8+ blood T cells (at 0.1 to 3.0 mg/kg). CD4+ T cells averaged fewer expanded clones than CD8+ T cells.

Sequences were derived from CD4+ or CD8+ T cells sorted from blood, sampled in a trial of the OX40 agonist ivuxolimab. The chain uses TRBV9 and TRBJ2-1; 13 bases fit TRBD2. The receptor's source is an adult with an advanced solid tumor such as melanoma, head and neck, liver or kidney cancer. In DNA form, the CDR3 reads TGTGCCAGCAGCGTAGGGAGGACTAGCGGGAGTACAGATGAGCAGTTCTTC. This gives the protein CASSVGRTSGSTDEQFF.